These 31 T cell receptor beta chains originate from one sample sequenced in a study of shared T cell receptors in the human thymus. Libraries were prepared by immunoSEQ multiplex PCR; TCRdb keeps only in-frame clonotypes and omits some of them. The table lists 630,000 or so clones, roughly 86% of them singletons, with 0.0094% in the top ten. These data were also reused for a study on human thymus T cells.

The sample consisted of thymocytes. These receptors were obtained from a boy under three years old with a congenital heart defect.

The chain uses TRBV28 and TRBJ2-5, with 7 nucleotides matching TRBD2. Trimming cost V 10 bases and J 0 bases; bases outside gene matches: 8. In germline, CDR1 is MDHEN, CDR2 SYDVKM. This CDR3 is built from 14 residues. The CDR3 DNA is TGTGCCACAACCCGGGGGGACCACCAAGAGACCCAGTACTTC. Translated, it gives CATTRGDHQETQYF.

This chain joins TRBV6-1 and TRBJ1-5; 9 bases are shared with TRBD1. With V trimmed by 1 base and J by 6 bases, 7 bases remained unmatched. CDR1 is MNHNS, CDR2 SASEGT, per germline. The length of the CDR3 is 16 residues. The CDR3 here is CASSEDATGGFQPQHF. The CDR3 nucleotides read TGTGCCAGCAGTGAAGATGCGACAGGGGGGTTTCAGCCCCAGCATTTT.

This chain links TRBV2 with TRBJ2-2; TRBD2 is a possible D gene (6 bases). The CDR3 length is 18 residues. The germline CDR1 and CDR2 sequences are SNHLY and FYNNEI. Trimming stripped 5 bases from V and 6 bases from J, with 25 bases between. CDR3 nucleotides: TGTGCCAGCAGTTCATCGTGCGGCGGGATAAAGTTGCCCGGGGAGCTGTTTTTT. Translating it yields CASSSSCGGIKLPGELFF.

As to this clone: Other nucleotide sequences from this sample produce the same CDR3. CDR3 DNA sequence: TGTGCCAGCAGAAGGACAGGGAACTATGGCTACACCTTC. This encodes CASRRTGNYGYTF. The chain couples TRBV28 to TRBJ1-2; TRBD1 matches at 8 bases. The V gene's germline CDR1 is MDHEN and CDR2 SYDVKM. J lost 2 bases, V lost 6 bases, and 2 bases had no gene match. The CDR3 loop spans 13 amino acids.

This clone occurred a few times. V usage is TRBV29-1 and J usage is TRBJ2-7, with a possible D match to TRBD1 (5 bases). CDR1 and CDR2 from the germline V gene are SQVTM and ANQGSEA. CDR3 length equals 12 residues. The V and J ends lost 5 bases and 5 bases respectively, with 13 bases between them. Written as DNA, the CDR3 is TGCAGCGTTATGGCAGGGTTCCACGAGCAGTACTTC. This encodes CSVMAGFHEQYF.

This clone has only a few counts. This sample also contains other DNA sequences that code for the same CDR3. V and J are TRBV5-4 and TRBJ2-5; D not certain. Germline V gives CDR1 SGHNT, CDR2 YYREEE (reference sequence). This CDR3 contains 13 residues. V lost 0 bases and J lost 2, with 5 bases in between. The CDR3 here is CASSLGLQETQYF. In DNA, the CDR3 is TGTGCCAGCAGCTTGGGGCTGCAAGAGACCCAGTACTTC. The full variable domain, rest sourced from reference TRBV5-4 and TRBJ2-5, is ETGVTQSPTHLIKTRGQQVTLRCSSQSGHNTVSWYQQALGQGPQFIFQYYREEENGRGNFPPRFSGLQFPNYSSELNVNALELDDSALYLCASSLGLQETQYFGPGTRLLVL.

The chain joins TRBV5-4 to TRBJ1-2; TRBD1 matches at 7 bases. CDR1 and CDR2 from the germline V gene are SGHNT and YYREEE (reference sequence). The CDR3 sequence is 16 residues long. V lost 4 bases, J lost 4 bases, and 13 bases stayed unmatched. CDR3 sequence (DNA): TGTGCCAGCAGCGTGACAGGGTCGGATAGTCCCTATGGCTACACCTTC. Amino acids: CASSVTGSDSPYGYTF.

The chain carries TRBV19 and TRBJ2-3; 9 nucleotides line up with TRBD2. V shed 4 bases, J shed 4 bases, and the junction held 3 bases outside the gene matches. There are 14 residues in the CDR3. CDR1 LNHDA and CDR2 SQIVND come from the germline V gene (reference sequence). The CDR3 coding sequence is TGTGCCAGTAGTAGCGGGAGGGCCGCAGATACGCAGTATTTT. Translated: CASSSGRAADTQYF.

V gene TRBV4-2 combines with J gene TRBJ2-4, with a possible D match to TRBD1 (6 bases). The CDR3 runs 15 residues. Germline CDR1 LGHNA, CDR2 YNFKEQ. V was trimmed by 2 bases and J by 4 bases, leaving 12 bases between them. CDR3 region: CASSQCLDRKNIQYF. The CDR3 coding sequence is TGTGCCAGCAGCCAATGTCTGGACAGAAAAAACATTCAGTACTTC.

The chain employs TRBV7-9 and TRBJ1-2; D might be TRBD1 (5 bases). The CDR3 spans 14 residues. Looked up from germline, CDR1 is SEHNR and CDR2 is FQNEAQ (reference sequence). With 5 bases removed from V and 6 bases from J, the gap between germline ends came to 16 bases. The CDR3 coding sequence is TGTGCCAGCAGCCGGAAAGGGGATGACGATGGCTACACCTTC. Its translation is CASSRKGDDDGYTF.

The chain combines TRBV28 with TRBJ2-7; TRBD1 might be the D (6 bases). This CDR3 is built from 16 residues. Trimming removed 3 bases at V and 0 bases at J, with 15 bases between. The germline gives CDR1 MDHEN, CDR2 SYDVKM. CDR3 in DNA: TGTGCCAGCAGTTTCCCCACAGGGAGACTCTCCTACGAGCAGTACTTC. Amino acids: CASSFPTGRLSYEQYF.

This rearrangement joins TRBV27 to TRBJ2-7; D not resolved. V lost 2 bases and J lost 0, with 11 bases in between. Germline CDR1 reads MNHEY; CDR2 reads SMNVEV (reference sequence). This CDR3 has 15 residues. CDR3: CASSLRPGISYEQYF. The DNA for the CDR3 is TGTGCCAGCAGTTTACGGCCAGGAATCTCCTACGAGCAGTACTTC.

The chain couples TRBV18 to TRBJ1-2; 8 bases map to TRBD1. Germline-derived CDR1 and CDR2 are KGHSH and LQKENI. This CDR3 contains 15 residues. V trimming: 1 base; J trimming: 3 bases; junction bases outside the gene matches: 4. Here the CDR3 reads CASSPLDREDYGYTF. CDR3 nucleotide sequence: TGTGCCAGCTCACCACTGGACAGGGAAGACTATGGCTACACCTTC. Full variable domain (rest looked up from reference TRBV18 and TRBJ1-2): NAGVMQNPRHLVRRRGQEARLRCSPMKGHSHVYWYRQLPEEGLKFMVYLQKENIIDESGMPKERFSAEFPKEGPSILRIQQVVRGDSAAYFCASSPLDREDYGYTFGSGTRLTVV.

The sample holds one count of this clone. DNA for the CDR3: TGTGCCAGCACCGTGGGGTCAGGGGGCTCGAACACTGAAGCTTTCTTT. Translated, it gives CASTVGSGGSNTEAFF. The genes are TRBV2 and TRBJ1-1; TRBD1 agrees at 8 bases. V lost 7 bases to trimming and J lost 1 base; unmatched junction nucleotides: 11. The CDR3 sequence is 16 residues long. The germline CDR1 and CDR2 sequences are SNHLY and FYNNEI.

V usage is TRBV7-8 and J usage is TRBJ1-6, with 8 positions matching TRBD1. CDR3 length equals 17 residues. V shed 2 bases and J 6 bases; nucleotides not matched to a gene: 9. The germline CDR1 and CDR2 sequences are SGHVS and FQNEAQ. This chain's CDR3 is CASSLFRTGLFNSPLHF. DNA of the CDR3: TGTGCCAGCAGCTTATTCCGGACAGGGCTTTTTAATTCACCCCTCCACTTT.

The chain's CDR3 is CASSLPGQGDEQYF. For the CDR3, the DNA is TGTGCCAGCAGCTTACCGGGACAGGGGGACGAGCAGTACTTC. V usage is TRBV7-9 and J usage is TRBJ2-7; 11 nucleotides line up with TRBD1. V dropped 2 bases and J dropped 5; count of bases not matched to a gene: 2. Germline V gene data show CDR1 as SEHNR and CDR2 as FQNEAQ (reference sequence). This CDR3 is 14 amino acids long.

This clone showed up just once. This CDR3 is CASSPFTGTLWSSPLHF. The CDR3 DNA reads as TGTGCCAGCTCACCATTCACAGGAACCCTATGGAGTTCACCCCTCCACTTT. The V call is TRBV18, the J call TRBJ1-6; possible D gene TRBD1, 5 bases. The CDR3 loop spans 17 amino acids. Germline values: CDR1 KGHSH, CDR2 LQKENI. V was shortened by 2 bases and J by 9 bases, with 20 bases between the two germline ends. The variable domain in full, with the rest retrieved from reference TRBV18 and TRBJ1-6, is NAGVMQNPRHLVRRRGQEARLRCSPMKGHSHVYWYRQLPEEGLKFMVYLQKENIIDESGMPKERFSAEFPKEGPSILRIQQVVRGDSAAYFCASSPFTGTLWSSPLHFGNGTRLTVT.

The chain recombines TRBV7-2 with TRBJ2-3; no clear D gene. The germline gives CDR1 SGHTA, CDR2 FQGNSA. The ends were cut back, 1 base at V and 8 bases at J, with 7 bases in the middle. The CDR3 consists of 12 residues. CDR3 sequence (DNA): TGTGCCAGCAGCTTAGAATACGGTACGCAGTATTTT. It is translated as CASSLEYGTQYF. The full variable domain, in which reference TRBV7-2 and TRBJ2-3 provide the parts outside the CDR3, is GAGVSQSPSNKVTEKGKDVELRCDPISGHTALYWYRQSLGQGLEFLIYFQGNSAPDKSGLPSDRFSAERTGGSVSTLTIQRTQQEDSAVYLCASSLEYGTQYFGPGTRLTVL.

CDR3 nucleotide sequence: TGTGCCAGCAGCTTAGGTGGGACAGTCGACGGTTACGAGCAGTACTTC. Its translation: CASSLGGTVDGYEQYF. J is TRBJ2-7 and V is TRBV7-6; 7 bases match TRBD1. Germline V gives CDR1 SGHVS, CDR2 FNYEAQ. The CDR3 consists of 16 residues. Unmatched junction bases numbered 10, after V lost 1 base and J lost 4 bases.

The rearrangement links TRBV4-3 to TRBJ1-4, with a possible D match to TRBD1 (5 bases). Germline V gene sequence: CDR1 LGHNA, CDR2 YSLEER. The CDR3 spans 20 residues. V dropped 0 bases and J dropped 0 bases, with 20 bases sitting between them. The CDR3 nucleotides are TGCGCCAGCAGCCAAGAAGTCGGTCAGGGAATATCCGCAACTAATGAAAAACTGTTTTTT. Translation: CASSQEVGQGISATNEKLFF.

J is TRBJ2-1 and V is TRBV27; TRBD1 matches at 9 bases. Germline V gene lookup returns CDR1 MNHEY and CDR2 SMNVEV (reference sequence). With V trimmed by 5 bases and J by 9 bases, 14 bases remained unmatched. This CDR3 is 16 amino acids long. The CDR3 is CASSLTRDREDSEQFF. The CDR3 DNA reads TGTGCCAGCAGTCTTACCCGGGACAGGGAGGACAGTGAGCAGTTCTTC.

This chain connects TRBV4-3 to TRBJ2-4; possible D gene TRBD2, 5 bases. Germline V gene sequence: CDR1 LGHNA, CDR2 YSLEER. V lost 0 bases and J 2 bases, leaving 14 bases between the germline ends. CDR3 length: 17 amino acids. CDR3 sequence: CASSQDIGVGTKNIQYF. The CDR3 nucleotides read TGCGCCAGCAGCCAAGATATCGGGGTCGGTACCAAAAACATTCAGTACTTC.

This clone was seen once. The chain employs TRBV7-2 and TRBJ2-7; 8 bases line up with TRBD1. This CDR3 region has 15 residues. V gave up 1 base and J gave up 1 base; unmatched junction bases: 3. Germline assignment: CDR1 SGHTA and CDR2 FQGNSA. DNA of the CDR3: TGTGCCAGCAGCTTAGAGGGACAGGATTCCTACGAGCAGTACTTC. Translation: CASSLEGQDSYEQYF.

Points on this clone: It is unclear where the CDR3 begins or ends on the DNA, so no DNA is shown, and the CDR3 is as TCRdb lists it. This sequence joins TRBV21-1 and TRBJ2-3; the table assigns TRBD1, which was not confirmed against the DNA. TRBV21-1 is deemed a pseudogene. With termini counted, the CDR3 has 16 amino acids. CDR3 sequence: CASSNFGTGSLDTQYF.

The rearrangement uses TRBV18 and TRBJ1-6; no reliable D call. CDR1 is KGHSH and CDR2 is LQKENI in the germline V gene. The CDR3 has 16 residues. V gave up 0 bases and J gave up 4 bases, with 10 bases separating them. CDR3 loop: CASSPPGSPYNSPLHF. In DNA form, the CDR3 reads TGTGCCAGCTCACCACCCGGGAGCCCTTATAATTCACCCCTCCACTTT.

This chain joins TRBV27 and TRBJ2-7, with D perhaps matching TRBD1 (5 bases). The CDR3 is made up of 13 amino acids. The germline CDR1 and CDR2 sequences are MNHEY and SMNVEV (reference sequence). The V end was cut by 5 bases, the J end by 1 base, with 9 bases between. CDR3 sequence: CASSPQDSYEQYF. Written as DNA, the CDR3 is TGTGCCAGCAGTCCACAGGATTCCTACGAGCAGTACTTC.

The rearrangement uses TRBV5-6 and TRBJ1-2; the D is unclear. Per the germline V gene, CDR1 is SGHDT and CDR2 is YYEEEE. The CDR3 sequence is 14 residues long. The V gene lost 0 bases and the J gene lost 6 bases, with 12 bases spanning the gap. In DNA form, the CDR3 reads TGTGCCAGCAGCTTGGAAGGCCGGAGGAATGGCTACACCTTC. Protein: CASSLEGRRNGYTF. Supplemented by reference TRBV5-6 and TRBJ1-2, the full variable domain reads DAGVTQSPTHLIKTRGQQVTLRCSPKSGHDTVSWYQQALGQGPQFIFQYYEEEERQRGNFPDRFSGHQFPNYSSELNVNALLLGDSALYLCASSLEGRRNGYTFGSGTRLTVV.

The genes are TRBV15 and TRBJ1-5; D perhaps matches TRBD1 (6 bases). In germline, CDR1 is LNHNV, CDR2 YYDKDF (reference sequence). V lost 6 bases, J lost 0 bases, and 12 bases lay in between. The CDR3 has 15 residues. CDR3 region: CATSIHRDSNQPQHF. In nucleotides, the CDR3 is TGTGCCACCAGTATACACAGGGATAGCAATCAGCCCCAGCATTTT.

The chain is built from TRBV6-6 and TRBJ1-1; D is undetermined. Germline lookup yields CDR1 MNHNY and CDR2 SVGAGI (reference sequence). The CDR3 consists of 12 residues. V lost 5 bases and J 5 bases, leaving 9 bases between the germline ends. In nucleotides, the CDR3 is TGTGCCAGCAGTCCTTACGAGACTGAAGCTTTCTTT. Translated: CASSPYETEAFF.

CDR3 amino acids: CSVRGRGSYNEQFF. CDR3 sequence (DNA): TGCAGCGTTCGGGGGAGAGGGTCATACAATGAGCAGTTCTTC. The V call is TRBV29-1, the J call TRBJ2-1; D perhaps matches TRBD2 (6 bases). Trimming shortened V by 5 bases and J by 4 bases, and 15 bases separated the two germline ends. Germline V gene sequence: CDR1 SQVTM, CDR2 ANQGSEA. The CDR3 covers 14 residues.

The chain carries TRBV28 and TRBJ2-5; perhaps TRBD1 as D (5 bases). With 1 base removed from V and 4 bases from J, the gap between germline ends came to 19 bases. Germline values: CDR1 MDHEN, CDR2 SYDVKM. The CDR3 is 17 residues long. The CDR3: CASSLSVTGRGLETQYF. The CDR3 DNA follows: TGTGCCAGCAGTTTATCAGTTACAGGACGAGGATTAGAGACCCAGTACTTC.